This is a list of T cell receptor beta chains from one sample in a study of T cells in Graves' hyperthyroidism and ophthalmopathy. TCRdb itself ran the multiplex PCR reads through MiXCR, one entry per CDR3 protein. This sample has roughly 260,000 distinct CDR3 sequences, with roughly 14% found just once. The specimen sequenced was blood. Receptor source: a middle-aged woman with Graves' hyperthyroidism that later progressed to Graves' ophthalmopathy. The CDR3 runs from the conserved cysteine through the conserved F or W. The order of the fields is D gene, J gene, V gene, clone size, CDR3 length, CDR3 DNA, CDR3 protein. The D gene is left open where the match is weak. Size tells how often a clone was seen (once, few, many) or the class of an expanded clone, and some rows leave it out.

- | TRBJ1-1 | TRBV19 | - | 14 | TGTGCCAGTAGTATCCAGAAATGGTACACTGAAGCTTTCTTT | CASSIQKWYTEAFF
- | TRBJ2-5 | TRBV18 | few | 14 | TGTGCCAGCTCGCCCTATTACGTAGAAGAGACCCAGTACTTC | CASSPYYVEETQYF
TRBD2 | TRBJ2-1 | TRBV2 | - | 14 | TGTGCCAGCAGTCCCCTAGCGGGAGTCAATGAGCAGTTCTTC | CASSPLAGVNEQFF
TRBD2 | TRBJ2-5 | TRBV20-1 | many | 12 | TGCAGTGTCGCTAGCGGGACTGAGGCCCAGTACTTC | CSVASGTEAQYF
- | TRBJ2-3 | TRBV7-9 | many | 14 | TGTGCCAGCAGCTTAGTTTGGGCCGAAGATACGCAGTATTTT | CASSLVWAEDTQYF
- | TRBJ1-3 | TRBV7-2 | many | 14 | TGTGCCAGCAGCTTAGGGACGCCCGGAAACACCATATATTTT | CASSLGTPGNTIYF
TRBD2 | TRBJ2-7 | TRBV4-1 | many | 15 | TGCGCCAGCAGCCCGGGGACTAGCGGCTACTACGAGCAGTACTTC | CASSPGTSGYYEQYF
- | TRBJ2-1 | TRBV12-3/TRBV12-4 | - | 18 | TGTGCCATACGAAAAAGTCGATCGGGTAGTGGGAGAGACAATGAGCAGTTCTTC | CAIRKSRSGSGRDNEQFF
- | TRBJ2-1 | TRBV2 | many | 13 | TGTGCCAGCAGTGCAGAGCAGCGGAGTGAGCAGTTCTTC | CASSAEQRSEQFF
TRBD1 | TRBJ1-5 | TRBV27 | - | 13 | TGTGCCAGCAAGACAGGGAGCAATCAGCCCCAGCATTTT | CASKTGSNQPQHF
TRBD2 | TRBJ2-1 | TRBV4-1 | many | 17 | TGCGCCAGCAGCCATCTCCTACCGGGACTAGCTGTCCATGAGCAGTTCTTC | CASSHLLPGLAVHEQFF
- | TRBJ2-7 | TRBV6-5 | many | 17 | TGTGCCAGCAGTTACCTCTCGGGCGGTAGCTACTCCTACGAGCAGTACTTC | CASSYLSGGSYSYEQYF
- | TRBJ2-1 | TRBV19 | - | 17 | TGTGCCAGTCAAGCGGGTATTGGGCCCAGCTCCTACAATGAGCAGTTCTTC | CASQAGIGPSSYNEQFF
- | TRBJ2-1 | TRBV11-2 | many | 12 | TGTGCCAGCAGCTATCTAGGGGGAACGCAGTTCTTC | CASSYLGGTQFF
- | TRBJ1-3 | TRBV20-1 | many | 15 | TGCAGTGCTAGAAAGGCGGGTATCTCTGGAAACACCATATATTTT | CSARKAGISGNTIYF
TRBD1 | TRBJ1-5 | TRBV30 | many | 15 | TGTGCCTGGAGGGGACAGGGGGCTGGCAATCAGCCCCAGCATTTT | CAWRGQGAGNQPQHF
TRBD1 | TRBJ2-5 | TRBV19 | many | 15 | TGTGCCACCAAGTCCCTGGGACAGGGAAAAGAGACCCAGTACTTC | CATKSLGQGKETQYF
- | TRBJ1-1 | TRBV20-1 | many | 15 | TGCAGTGCTAGAGCAAACAGGGCCCTGAACACTGAAGCTTTCTTT | CSARANRALNTEAFF
- | TRBJ1-5 | TRBV28 | many | 14 | TGTGCCAGCAGTTTATGGGGAGGGGATCAGCCCCAGCATTTT | CASSLWGGDQPQHF
- | TRBJ1-1 | TRBV10-3 | - | 13 | TGTGCCATCAGTGAGGGACCGGGCACTGAAGCTTTCTTT | CAISEGPGTEAFF
TRBD1 | TRBJ2-7 | TRBV19 | few | 14 | TGTGCCACCAGCGTAGGACAGGGTCCCTACGAGCAGTACTTC | CATSVGQGPYEQYF
- | TRBJ1-3 | TRBV4-1 | - | 16 | TGCGCCAGCAGCCAAGGTGGGCAGAGCTCTGGAAACACCATATATTTT | CASSQGGQSSGNTIYF
TRBD1 | TRBJ2-1 | TRBV12-3/TRBV12-4 | many | 15 | TGTGCCAGCAACCCGACGACAGGGACCTACAATGAGCAGTTCTTC | CASNPTTGTYNEQFF
- | TRBJ2-7 | TRBV5-4 | - | 16 | TGTGCCAGCAGCTTGTCAGGGAGCGGGTTTACCTACGAGCAGTACTTC | CASSLSGSGFTYEQYF
- | TRBJ2-1 | TRBV7-2 | many | 15 | TGTGCCAGCAGCTTACCCACAGGGATAAACAATGAGCAGTTCTTC | CASSLPTGINNEQFF
- | TRBJ1-3 | TRBV28 | few | 14 | TGTGCCAGCAGTTTCTCGGGGACCGGAAACACCATATATTTT | CASSFSGTGNTIYF
- | TRBJ2-1 | TRBV24-1 | many | 17 | TGTGCCACCTCCGGACCTGATGTTTCGGGAGTGGTCGATGAGCAGTTCTTC | CATSGPDVSGVVDEQFF
- | TRBJ2-4 | TRBV6-1 | many | 13 | TGTGCCAGCACCCTGACGGCCAAAAACATTCAGTACTTC | CASTLTAKNIQYF
TRBD2 | TRBJ2-1 | TRBV11-2 | many | 15 | TGTGCCAGCAGCCCGAGGACGGGGGGATGGGGGGAGCAGTTCTTC | CASSPRTGGWGEQFF
- | TRBJ1-3 | TRBV28 | many | 15 | TGTGCCAGCAGCCCCGGGACTGGCTCTGGAAACACCATATATTTT | CASSPGTGSGNTIYF
- | TRBJ1-1 | TRBV6-6 | few | 13 | TGTGCCAGCAGTTACTCCCCGAGGGCTGAAGCTTTCTTT | CASSYSPRAEAFF
TRBD1 | TRBJ2-2 | TRBV10-3 | many | 15 | TGTGCCACCGGATGGGGACAGGGATCTTCCGGGGAGCTGTTTTTT | CATGWGQGSSGELFF
- | TRBJ1-5 | TRBV28 | many | 15 | TGTGCCAGCAGCCGCATAGGGGCCTACAATCAGCCCCAGCATTTT | CASSRIGAYNQPQHF
- | TRBJ2-7 | TRBV7-6 | many | 14 | TGTGCCAGCAGCTTTCAGGGCAGCTCCTACGAGCAGTACTTC | CASSFQGSSYEQYF
TRBD2 | TRBJ2-3 | TRBV5-1 | - | 15 | TGCGCCAGCAGCTGGAGGGCTAGCGGATCAGATACGCAGTATTTT | CASSWRASGSDTQYF
- | TRBJ2-7 | TRBV28 | many | 14 | TGTGCCAGCAGTTTATTCCTGGGATACTACGAGCAGTACTTC | CASSLFLGYYEQYF
- | TRBJ2-1 | TRBV9 | - | 17 | TGTGCCAGCAGCGTAGGCGCTCACGAGACTCTTTTCAATGAGCAGTTCTTC | CASSVGAHETLFNEQFF
- | TRBJ2-5 | TRBV5-1 | many | 14 | TGCGCCAGCAGCTCGGTTGGAGGGGCAGAGACCCAGTACTTC | CASSSVGGAETQYF
- | TRBJ1-6 | TRBV12-3/TRBV12-4 | many | 14 | TGTGCCAGCAGCCAAGGGAACGGTAATTCACCCCTCCACTTT | CASSQGNGNSPLHF
- | TRBJ1-2 | TRBV20-1 | many | 13 | TGCAGTGCTATCCGGGCTAATAACTATGGCTACACCTTC | CSAIRANNYGYTF
- | TRBJ1-5 | TRBV10-2 | many | 13 | TGCGCCAGCAGGGAAAATAGCAATCAGCCCCAGCATTTT | CASRENSNQPQHF
- | TRBJ2-7 | TRBV13 | - | 13 | TGTGCCAGCAGCTCCGGGGGTTACTCGGAGCAGTACTTC | CASSSGGYSEQYF
TRBD1 | TRBJ2-7 | TRBV3-1 | many | 15 | TGTGCCAGCAGCCCAGACAGGGGGCGCGGATACGAGCAGTACTTC | CASSPDRGRGYEQYF
- | TRBJ2-2 | TRBV11-3 | many | 17 | TGTGCCAGCAGCTCCGGTGTGGGGTTCGCGAACACCGGGGAGCTGTTTTTT | CASSSGVGFANTGELFF
- | TRBJ2-6 | TRBV6-1 | many | 15 | TGTGCCAGCAGGACCGACTTCTCTGGGGCCAACGTCCTGACTTTC | CASRTDFSGANVLTF
- | TRBJ2-6 | TRBV18 | many | 16 | TGTGCCAGCTCACCCTTGGAGGGAGCTGGGGCCAACGTCCTGACTTTC | CASSPLEGAGANVLTF
- | TRBJ2-2 | TRBV29-1 | many | 15 | TGCAGCGTCACCTTCCCAGGCACCAATGGCGGGGAGCTGTTTTTT | CSVTFPGTNGGELFF
- | TRBJ2-5 | TRBV7-8 | many | 16 | TGTGCCAGCAGCTTAAGCCCCGATCCGTACCAAGAGACCCAGTACTTC | CASSLSPDPYQETQYF
TRBD1 | TRBJ2-1 | TRBV10-1 | many | 13 | TGCGCCAGCCAGTCACAGGGGTTGAATGAGCAGTTCTTC | CASQSQGLNEQFF
- | TRBJ2-2 | TRBV7-9 | many | 15 | TGTGCCAGCAGCTTAAAACAGGGGAACACCGGGGAGCTGTTTTTT | CASSLKQGNTGELFF
- | TRBJ2-5 | TRBV3-1 | many | 14 | TGTGCCAGCAGCCACAATGGACCTCCAGAGACCCAGTACTTC | CASSHNGPPETQYF
- | TRBJ1-5 | TRBV20-1 | many | 13 | TGCAGTGCTAGGGCCAGGGCCAATCAGCCCCAGCATTTT | CSARARANQPQHF
TRBD2 | TRBJ2-1 | TRBV20-1 | - | 15 | TGCAGTGCTAACCGACTAGCGGGAGTATCTAATGAGCAGTTCTTC | CSANRLAGVSNEQFF
TRBD1 | TRBJ2-7 | TRBV28 | many | 15 | TGTGCCAGCAGCCTCTCCGGGACAGGGACCTACGAGCAGTACTTC | CASSLSGTGTYEQYF